This TCR beta chain comes out of a study of cytomegalovirus exposure and HLA in healthy donors. PCR involved 60 Vbeta and 13 Jbeta primers. The table came from immunoSEQ multiplex PCR; TCRdb's copy has only in-frame clones and leaves some out. The sample lists more than 150,000 clones, approximately 81% occurring once. This clonotype originated in a boy younger than 18 in good health and CMV-seronegative. The material sequenced was PBMCs.

The CDR3 sequence is CAWPGGNGGYTF. CDR3 DNA sequence: TGTGCCTGGCCAGGGGGAAACGGTGGCTACACCTTC. The rearrangement links TRBV7-9 to TRBJ1-2; 7 bases fit TRBD1. The germline gives CDR1 SEHNR, CDR2 FQNEAQ (reference sequence). The length of the CDR3 is 12 residues. Unmatched junction bases numbered 10, after V lost 11 bases and J lost 7 bases.